Listed below are T cell receptor beta chains from one sample, sequenced in a study of vaccination and CD4 T cells after COVID-19. Their target antigens are unknown. A single record per CDR3 protein comes from TCRdb applying MiXCR to the PCR reads. The table lists more than 13,000 distinct CDR3 sequences, roughly 54% of them singletons. The sample in question was CD4+ T cells from blood, cultured in vitro, obtained before SARS-CoV-2 vaccination. The receptors here all came from a human donor who had recovered from COVID-19. Both conserved end residues are part of each CDR3. D genes are given only for firm matches. For some rows the clone size is stated as once, few or many, or as a class when expanded; others skip it.

TGTGCCAGCAGTGAAGCGCATTCAGGACTATATGGCTACACCTTC,CASSEAHSGLYGYTF,TRBV6-1,.,.,TRBJ1-2
TGTGCCAGCAGCTTAGGTGCTAGCGGGGCCGAGACCCAGTACTTC,CASSLGASGAETQYF,TRBV7-9,.,TRBD2,TRBJ2-5
TGCAGTGCTAGGGGTCCAGTCACCGGGGAGCTGTTTTTT,CSARGPVTGELFF,TRBV20-1,.,.,TRBJ2-2
TGTGCCAGCAGCCACAATACAAACAGGGGAGCCAGCTCACCCCTCCACTTT,CASSHNTNRGASSPLHF,TRBV7-2,once,TRBD1,TRBJ1-6
TGTGCCACCAGCGGGGGAAGGGGTAGCACAGATACGCAGTATTTT,CATSGGRGSTDTQYF,TRBV15,once,.,TRBJ2-3
TGTGCCAGCAGCTTTCCGGGAAAAGATACGCAGTATTTT,CASSFPGKDTQYF,TRBV7-8,.,.,TRBJ2-3
TGTGCCAGCAGTAATGACCTCATGGTAGGGAACACTGAAGCTTTCTTT,CASSNDLMVGNTEAFF,TRBV27,few,.,TRBJ1-1
TGTGCCAGCACCCCGGGACAGGGGGATTATTATGGCTACACCTTC,CASTPGQGDYYGYTF,TRBV7-9,.,TRBD1,TRBJ1-2
TGTGCCAGCAGTCTCGAAGAGAATAGCAATCAGCCCCAGCATTTT,CASSLEENSNQPQHF,TRBV2,.,.,TRBJ1-5
TGTGCCAGCAGCTTAGGAATACAGGGAAATCCCTACACCTTC,CASSLGIQGNPYTF,TRBV11-3,.,.,TRBJ1-2
TGCAGTGCTAGAGCGGCCGGGACACTGAATCAGCCCCAGCATTTT,CSARAAGTLNQPQHF,TRBV20-1,few,.,TRBJ1-5
TGTGCCAGCAGCTTAAAAATGTCCGCCCCCCAGCATTTT,CASSLKMSAPQHF,TRBV7-8,.,.,TRBJ1-5
TGTGCCAGCAGTTCCGGACAGGGGGCGTATGGGGCCAACGTCCTGACTTTC,CASSSGQGAYGANVLTF,TRBV6-5,.,TRBD1,TRBJ2-6
TGTGCCAGCGGACGGAGCTCCTATAATTCACCCCTCCACTTT,CASGRSSYNSPLHF,TRBV25-1,.,.,TRBJ1-6
TGTGCCAGCAGTTTACTTGGCAATGAGCAGTTCTTC,CASSLLGNEQFF,TRBV27,.,.,TRBJ2-1
TGTGCCAGCAGCTTAGTCGCAGGGCCCTCCCATGAAGCTTTCTTT,CASSLVAGPSHEAFF,TRBV7-6,.,.,TRBJ1-1
TGTGCCAGCAGTTACTCGGGCAGGGACAATGAGCAGTTCTTC,CASSYSGRDNEQFF,TRBV6-5,.,.,TRBJ2-1
TGTGCCAGCAGCGTAGCTGACGCTACCTACGAGCAGTACTTC,CASSVADATYEQYF,TRBV9,.,.,TRBJ2-7
TGTGCCAGCAGCCGCGACAGGGACAGTTCACCCCTCCACTTT,CASSRDRDSSPLHF,TRBV6-1,.,TRBD1,TRBJ1-6
TGCGCCAGCAGCCTATCGCAGGGGAACTATGGCTACACCTTC,CASSLSQGNYGYTF,TRBV5-1,.,.,TRBJ1-2
TGTGCCAGCAGCACTCCGGCAACCCTGGAGATTCATTTT,CASSTPATLEIHF,TRBV12-3/TRBV12-4,few,.,TRBJ1-5
TGTGCCAGCAGCAATGACGAAAACTATGGCTACACCTTC,CASSNDENYGYTF,TRBV7-6,few,.,TRBJ1-2
TGTGCCAGCAGTTACTCGGCAGCCTCCTACGAGCAGTACTTC,CASSYSAASYEQYF,TRBV6-2/TRBV6-3,.,.,TRBJ2-7
TGTGCCAGCAGTTTATGGGAGCAAGAGACCCAGTACTTC,CASSLWEQETQYF,TRBV28,.,.,TRBJ2-5
TGTGCCAGTAGTGCCGGGACAGGGGGCGCTACGTACGAGCAGTACTTC,CASSAGTGGATYEQYF,TRBV19,.,TRBD1,TRBJ2-7
TGCAGTGCCGCGATTCCCACTAGCGCGTACTACGAGCAGTACTTC,CSAAIPTSAYYEQYF,TRBV20-1,.,TRBD2,TRBJ2-7
TGCAGCGTTGAACCCCCCGGCTATGGCTACACCTTC,CSVEPPGYGYTF,TRBV29-1,.,.,TRBJ1-2
TGCAGTGCCAGCCAAGGGACAGTAAATCAGCCCCAGCATTTT,CSASQGTVNQPQHF,TRBV20-1,.,TRBD1,TRBJ1-5
TGTGCCGGGAGGGGGACTAGCGGGAGAGGTGAGCAGTTCTTC,CAGRGTSGRGEQFF,TRBV2,.,TRBD2,TRBJ2-1